This entry is about one T cell receptor (beta chain). Its cognate antigen is unknown. The sample is drawn from a study of cytomegalovirus exposure and HLA in healthy donors. Study results and limitations: Most TCR sequences proved rare, with some public TCRs found in many donors. Most likely, a cluster of highly shared sequence variants arose as a sequencing artifact.

The PCR made use of 60 Vbeta and 13 Jbeta primers. Profiling relied on immunoSEQ multiplex PCR, and the TCRdb table lists in-frame clones only, not all of them. The data contain about 160,000 clones, about four fifths of them singletons. Unmatched junction bases numbered 11, after V lost 7 bases and J lost 5 bases. The CDR3 totals 13 residues. The germline CDR1 and CDR2 sequences are SQVTM and ANQGSEA. V is TRBV29-1 and J is TRBJ2-7; 7 positions match TRBD1. Sample: PBMCs. This clonotype was obtained from a girl aged 10-17 years in good health and CMV-seropositive. As DNA, the CDR3 is TGCAGCGCAGCGGCGGGTACAGGGGACGAGCAGTACTTC. Its translation: CSAAAGTGDEQYF.